The clone carrying this T cell receptor beta chain showed up just a few times. Its antigen is currently unknown. Sequencing of DNA taken from cultured CD4+ T cells relied on the Oncomine TCR Beta short-read assay. Genomic DNA was extracted from cultured CD4+ T cells. MiXCR, run by TCRdb on the PCR reads, gives a single entry per CDR3 protein. The sample lists 20,000 or so distinct CDR3 sequences; approximately 22% were seen once. Germline loops: CDR1 MNHNS, CDR2 SASEGT. This CDR3 comprises 17 residues. V dropped 2 bases and J dropped 5; count of bases not matched to a gene: 9. This entry is derived from a study of vaccination and CD4 T cells after COVID-19. General study results and limits: For convalescent patients, 304 of the 307 vaccine-specific clones analyzed were classified as spike mono-reactive.

This sample's treatment: roughly 10-day PBMC culture with coronavirus spike peptide pools or control peptides (ViraFEST assay). Positive PCR results dated from March to December 2020, before the US Alpha, Beta and Delta variants. Sequenced input: cultured CD4+ T cells from blood. J is TRBJ1-4 and V is TRBV6-1; 9 bases are shared with TRBD1. This sequence was found in a human donor with COVID-19. The CDR3 region is CASSEFGTGSSNEKLFF. In nucleotides, the CDR3 is TGTGCCAGCAGTGAATTCGGGACAGGGAGCTCGAATGAAAAACTGTTTTTT.